The table lists the clone carrying this TCR beta chain with a few counts. The protocol was immunoSEQ multiplex PCR, while the TCRdb copy is restricted to in-frame clones and leaves out a portion. The repertoire consists of about 170,000 clones, with 80% to 90% occurring once and the leading ten covering 3.6%. The sample originates from a study of blood T cell repertoires in COVID-19. The CDR3 has 14 residues. Unmatched junction bases numbered 2, after V lost 3 bases and J lost 2 bases. CDR1 and CDR2 from the germline V gene are LNHNV and YYDKDF (reference sequence). This clonotype was obtained from a woman between 50 and 59 years old in a cohort exposed to, infected with or recovered from COVID-19 (not recorded which). Specimen: PBMCs or T cells enriched from blood (not recorded which). The chain is built from TRBV15 and TRBJ1-1, with 8 bases identical to TRBD1. The CDR3 sequence is CATSRDRVNTEAFF. CDR3 bases: TGTGCCACCAGCAGGGACAGGGTAAACACTGAAGCTTTCTTT.